One and the same sample provided the 7 T cell receptor beta chains below, sequenced in a study of shared clonotypes between healthy human individuals. The assay was immunoSEQ multiplex PCR, and TCRdb's table has in-frame clones only and misses some. The sample has 2.3 million or so clones, approximately 95% seen once; the top ten hold around 0.4%. The sequencing sample was made of naive CD4+ T cells from PBMCs. Subset defined: CD45RA+ positively selected. The receptor source for this set is a man younger than 30 in good health. Some clones in this sample may be carry-over from other donors' samples.

The V call is TRBV4-2, the J call TRBJ2-3, with D hard to call. The CDR3 has 14 residues. CDR1 is LGHNA, CDR2 YNFKEQ, per germline. The V gene lost 0 bases and the J gene lost 1 base, with 5 bases spanning the gap. In nucleotides, the CDR3 is TGTGCCAGCAGCCAAGATTCGGGCACAGATACGCAGTATTTT. Protein sequence: CASSQDSGTDTQYF.

The V gene is TRBV30, the J gene TRBJ2-5, with D perhaps matching TRBD1 or TRBD2 (6 bases each). CDR1 is GTSNPN and CDR2 is SVGIG in the germline V gene (reference sequence). The CDR3 runs 13 residues. Trimming took off 3 bases at V and 5 bases at J, with 13 bases between the two ends. The CDR3 sequence is CAWRGAGHETQYF. In DNA, the CDR3 is TGTGCCTGGAGAGGGGCGGGACATGAGACCCAGTACTTC.

V and J are TRBV6-5 and TRBJ1-1, with 7 nucleotides matching TRBD1. The V segment lost 1 base and the J segment 5 bases; nucleotides outside the gene matches: 7. The CDR3 is made up of 15 amino acids. Germline CDR1 and CDR2: MNHEY and SVGAGI. CDR3 DNA: TGTGCCAGCAGTTACTATTTACAGGGGTCGACTGAAGCTTTCTTT. Translating it yields CASSYYLQGSTEAFF.

With regard to this clone: The CDR3 carries no conserved terminal phenylalanine or tryptophan, so it likely arises from a read error. The DNA is omitted, as the CDR3 cannot be located on it reliably, and the CDR3 follows TCRdb's listing. This sequence joins TRBV10-3 and TRBJ2-7; the table's TRBD1 call for D was not verified on the DNA. Counting both end residues, the CDR3 totals 13 amino acids. CDR1 and CDR2 (germline): ENHRY, SYGVKD. The CDR3 protein is CAISESNSYPAKI.

The V gene is TRBV7-2, the J gene TRBJ1-2, with 9 bases aligning to TRBD1. The CDR3 loop spans 17 amino acids. Losses at the gene ends were 4 bases for V and 4 bases for J; bases not matched to a gene: 13. Per germline, CDR1 SGHTA and CDR2 FQGNSA. As DNA, the CDR3 is TGTGCCAGCAGCTCAGGGACAGGGATTGGGTTGGGCTATGGCTACACCTTC. Protein product: CASSSGTGIGLGYGYTF.

The chain combines TRBV19 with TRBJ2-2, with TRBD1 identical over 8 bases. Trimming cost V 7 bases and J 5 bases; bases outside gene matches: 9. The CDR3 is 15 amino acids. Germline V gene sequence: CDR1 LNHDA, CDR2 SQIVND (reference sequence). CDR3 region: CASMGGQVITGELFF. For the CDR3, the DNA is TGTGCCAGTATGGGGGGACAGGTCATAACCGGGGAGCTGTTTTTT.

J is TRBJ2-2 and V is TRBV2; the match to TRBD1 covers 7 bases. The CDR3 runs 13 residues. J lost 7 bases, V lost 3 bases, and 2 bases had no gene match. Germline V gene lookup returns CDR1 SNHLY and CDR2 FYNNEI. The CDR3 coding sequence is TGTGCCAGCAGTGACAGGGGGATCGGGGAGCTGTTTTTT. Its translation: CASSDRGIGELFF.